This paragraph reports one TCR beta chain. The sample is drawn from a study of CD8 T cells in Susac syndrome. This CDR3 region has 12 residues. V lost 4 bases to trimming and J lost 7 bases, with 10 bases between them. The germline V gene encodes CDR1 SQVTM and CDR2 ANQGSEA. With random hexamers, reverse transcription was performed on 0.5 to 1 ug of RNA. Via MiXCR, TCRdb re-called the immunoSEQ multiplex PCR reads, giving one row per CDR3 protein. The profile shows about 200,000 distinct CDR3 sequences, approximately 94% of them singletons. V usage is TRBV29-1 and J usage is TRBJ1-4; tentatively, D is TRBD1 (5 bases). The TCR was taken from a human donor with multiple sclerosis. The material sequenced was CD4+ T cells from PBMCs. For the CDR3, the DNA is TGCAGCGTTGTTGCGGGGCGTGAAAAACTGTTTTTT. Protein sequence: CSVVAGREKLFF.